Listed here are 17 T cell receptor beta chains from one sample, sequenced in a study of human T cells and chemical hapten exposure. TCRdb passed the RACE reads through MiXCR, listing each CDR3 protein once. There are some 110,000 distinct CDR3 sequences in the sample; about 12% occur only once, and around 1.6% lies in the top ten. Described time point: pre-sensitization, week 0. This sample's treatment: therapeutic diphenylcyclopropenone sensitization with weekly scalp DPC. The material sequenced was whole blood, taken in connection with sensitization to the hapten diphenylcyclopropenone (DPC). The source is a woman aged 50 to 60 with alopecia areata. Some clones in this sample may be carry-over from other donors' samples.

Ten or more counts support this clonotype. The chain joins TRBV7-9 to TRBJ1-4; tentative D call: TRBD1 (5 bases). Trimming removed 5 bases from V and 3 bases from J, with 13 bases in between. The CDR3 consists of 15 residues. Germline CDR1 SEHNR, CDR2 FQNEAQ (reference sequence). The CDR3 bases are TGTGCCAGCAGCCCACCCCTAGGGGCTAATGAAAAACTGTTTTTT. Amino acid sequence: CASSPPLGANEKLFF.

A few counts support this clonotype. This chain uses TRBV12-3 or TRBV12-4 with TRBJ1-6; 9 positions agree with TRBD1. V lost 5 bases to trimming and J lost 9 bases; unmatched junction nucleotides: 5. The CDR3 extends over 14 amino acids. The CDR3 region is CASSTQGALSPLHF. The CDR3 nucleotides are TGTGCCAGCAGTACACAGGGGGCGCTTTCACCCCTCCACTTT.

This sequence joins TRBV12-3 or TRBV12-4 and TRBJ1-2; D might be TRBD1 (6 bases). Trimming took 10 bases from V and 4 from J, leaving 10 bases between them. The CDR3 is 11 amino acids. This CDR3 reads CATTGSYGYTF. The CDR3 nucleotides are TGTGCCACTACAGGGTCCTATGGCTACACCTTC.

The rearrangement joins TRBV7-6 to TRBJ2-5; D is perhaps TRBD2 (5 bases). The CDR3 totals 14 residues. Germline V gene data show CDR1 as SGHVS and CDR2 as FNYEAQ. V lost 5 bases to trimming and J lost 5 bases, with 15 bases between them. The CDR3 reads CASSPIPERETQYF. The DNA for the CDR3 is TGTGCCAGCAGCCCTATCCCCGAGCGGGAGACCCAGTACTTC.

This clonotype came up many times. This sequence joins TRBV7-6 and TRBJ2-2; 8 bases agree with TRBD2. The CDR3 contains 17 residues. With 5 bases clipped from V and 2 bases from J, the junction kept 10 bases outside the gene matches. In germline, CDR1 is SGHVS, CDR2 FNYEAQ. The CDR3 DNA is TGTGCCAGCAGCCCCTCACCGGGGGGGCTTAACACCGGGGAGCTGTTTTTT. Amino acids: CASSPSPGGLNTGELFF. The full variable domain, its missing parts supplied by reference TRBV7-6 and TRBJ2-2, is GAGVSQSPRYKVTKRGQDVALRCDPISGHVSLYWYRQALGQGPEFLTYFNYEAQQDKSGLPNDRFSAERPEGSISTLTIQRTEQRDSAMYRCASSPSPGGLNTGELFFGEGSRLTVL.

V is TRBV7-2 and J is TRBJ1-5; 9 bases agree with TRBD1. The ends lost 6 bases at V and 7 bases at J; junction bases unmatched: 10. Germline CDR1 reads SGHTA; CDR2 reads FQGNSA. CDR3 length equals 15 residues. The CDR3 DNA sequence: TGTGCCAGCAGTTGGGGGACAGGGACGAAGCAGCCCCAGCATTTT. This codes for CASSWGTGTKQPQHF. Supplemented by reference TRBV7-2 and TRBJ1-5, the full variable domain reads GAGVSQSPSNKVTEKGKDVELRCDPISGHTALYWYRQSLGQGLEFLIYFQGNSAPDKSGLPSDRFSAERTGGSVSTLTIQRTQQEDSAVYLCASSWGTGTKQPQHFGDGTRLSIL.

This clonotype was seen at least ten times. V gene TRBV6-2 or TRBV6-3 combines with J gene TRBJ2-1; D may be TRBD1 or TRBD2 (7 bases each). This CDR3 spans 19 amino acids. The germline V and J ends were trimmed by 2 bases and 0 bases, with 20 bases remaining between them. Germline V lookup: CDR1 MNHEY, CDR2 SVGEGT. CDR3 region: CASSYPGTARGSSYNEQFF. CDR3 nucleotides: TGTGCCAGCAGTTACCCCGGGACAGCTCGCGGGAGCTCCTACAATGAGCAGTTCTTC.

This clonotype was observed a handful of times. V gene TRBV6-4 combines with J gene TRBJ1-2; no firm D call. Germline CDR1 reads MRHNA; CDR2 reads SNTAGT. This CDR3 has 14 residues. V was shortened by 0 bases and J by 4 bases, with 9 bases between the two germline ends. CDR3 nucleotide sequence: TGTGCCAGCAGTGACTCTGGCACCCGCTATGGCTACACCTTC. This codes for CASSDSGTRYGYTF.

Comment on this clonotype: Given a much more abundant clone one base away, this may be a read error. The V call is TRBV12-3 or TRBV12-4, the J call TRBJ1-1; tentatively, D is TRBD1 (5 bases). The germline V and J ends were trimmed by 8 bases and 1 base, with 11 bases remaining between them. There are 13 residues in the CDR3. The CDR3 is CASGLGQNTEAFF. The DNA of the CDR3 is TGTGCCAGCGGCCTTGGACAGAACACTGAAGCTTTCTTT.

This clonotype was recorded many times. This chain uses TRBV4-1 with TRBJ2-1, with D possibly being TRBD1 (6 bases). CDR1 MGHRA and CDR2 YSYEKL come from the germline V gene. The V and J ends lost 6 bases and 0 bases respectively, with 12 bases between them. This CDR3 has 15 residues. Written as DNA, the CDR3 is TGCGCCAGCAGTCTTCGGACAGACTCCTACAATGAGCAGTTCTTC. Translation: CASSLRTDSYNEQFF.

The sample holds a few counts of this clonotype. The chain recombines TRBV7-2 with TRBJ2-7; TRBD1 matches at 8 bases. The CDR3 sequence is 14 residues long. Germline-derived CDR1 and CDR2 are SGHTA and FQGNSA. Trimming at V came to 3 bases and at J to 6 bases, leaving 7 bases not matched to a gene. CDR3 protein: CASSFGDRGREQYF. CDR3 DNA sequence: TGTGCCAGCAGCTTTGGAGACAGGGGTCGCGAGCAGTACTTC.

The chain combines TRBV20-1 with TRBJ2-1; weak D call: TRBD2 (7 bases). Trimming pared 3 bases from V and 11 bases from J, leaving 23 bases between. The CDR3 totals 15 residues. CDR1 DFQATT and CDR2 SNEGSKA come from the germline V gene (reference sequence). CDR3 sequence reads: CSARDMGGTLRKQFF. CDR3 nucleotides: TGCAGTGCTAGGGATATGGGGGGGACACTGAGAAAGCAGTTCTTC.

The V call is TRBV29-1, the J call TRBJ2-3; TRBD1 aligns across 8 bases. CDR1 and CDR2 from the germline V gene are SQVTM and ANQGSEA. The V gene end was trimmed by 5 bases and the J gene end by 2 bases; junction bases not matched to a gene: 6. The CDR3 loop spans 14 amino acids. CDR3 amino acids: CSVPGQVDTDTQYF. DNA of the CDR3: TGCAGCGTTCCGGGACAGGTAGACACAGATACGCAGTATTTT.

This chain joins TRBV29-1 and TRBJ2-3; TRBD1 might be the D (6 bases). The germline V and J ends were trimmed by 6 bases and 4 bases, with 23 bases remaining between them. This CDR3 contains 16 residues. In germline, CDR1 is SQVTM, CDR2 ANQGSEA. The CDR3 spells CSVLGVRGRLADTQYF. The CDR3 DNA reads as TGCAGCGTCTTGGGGGTCAGGGGACGCCTCGCAGATACGCAGTATTTT.

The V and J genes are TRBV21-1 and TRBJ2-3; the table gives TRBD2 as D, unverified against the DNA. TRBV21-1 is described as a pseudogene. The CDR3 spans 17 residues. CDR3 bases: TGTGCCAGCAGCAAAGGTAGCGGCAGGGGATCCACAGATACGCAGTATTTT. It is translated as CASSKGSGRGSTDTQYF.

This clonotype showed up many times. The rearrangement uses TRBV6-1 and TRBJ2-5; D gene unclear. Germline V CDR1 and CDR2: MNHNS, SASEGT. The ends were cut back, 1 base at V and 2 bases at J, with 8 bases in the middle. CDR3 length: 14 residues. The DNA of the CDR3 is TGTGCCAGCAGTGAAGGGCCGAGTCAAGAGACCCAGTACTTC. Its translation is CASSEGPSQETQYF.

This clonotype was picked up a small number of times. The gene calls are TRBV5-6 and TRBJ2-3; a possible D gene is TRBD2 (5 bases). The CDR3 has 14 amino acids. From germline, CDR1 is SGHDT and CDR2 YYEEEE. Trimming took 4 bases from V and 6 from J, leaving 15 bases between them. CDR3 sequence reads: CASSLVRERDTQYF. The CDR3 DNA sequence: TGTGCCAGCAGCCTGGTAAGGGAGAGGGATACGCAGTATTTT.